These 25 T cell receptor beta chains share one sample of origin, sequenced in a study of CD8 T cells in ankylosing spondylitis. MiXCR was run by TCRdb on the 5' RACE reads, yielding one entry per CDR3 protein. The table records a few hundred thousand distinct CDR3 sequences, under 20% of them present only once. The sequenced material came from blood, either unsorted or a sorted T cell fraction (not recorded which). These receptors all stem from a male donor with ankylosing spondylitis or in good health (not recorded which).

The rearrangement uses TRBV12-3 or TRBV12-4 and TRBJ1-4, with D unclear. The CDR3 consists of 13 residues. Trimming removed 5 bases from V and 5 bases from J, with 9 bases in between. The CDR3, as DNA: TGTGCCAGCAGTCCTCTGAGGAATGAAAAACTGTTTTTT. Protein sequence: CASSPLRNEKLFF.

The gene calls are TRBV27 and TRBJ2-5; 10 bases are shared with TRBD1. From germline, CDR1 is MNHEY and CDR2 SMNVEV (reference sequence). This CDR3 comprises 15 residues. V dropped 0 bases and J dropped 5; count of bases not matched to a gene: 3. The CDR3 DNA reads as TGTGCCAGCAGTTTATCGACAGGGGGCTGGGAGACCCAGTACTTC. As protein: CASSLSTGGWETQYF.

This clonotype has just a few counts. The gene calls are TRBV7-9 and TRBJ2-7, with TRBD1 identical over 9 bases. There are 15 residues in the CDR3. Germline V gene sequence: CDR1 SEHNR, CDR2 FQNEAQ (reference sequence). Losses at the gene ends were 4 bases for V and 7 bases for J; bases not matched to a gene: 11. CDR3 in DNA: TGTGCCAGCAGCTCAACCGGGACAGGGTTGGGGGAGCAGTACTTC. It translates to CASSSTGTGLGEQYF.

The sample holds a few counts of this clonotype. This chain links TRBV7-2 with TRBJ2-3, with TRBD2 matching over 8 bases. Germline V gene sequence: CDR1 SGHTA, CDR2 FQGNSA. Trimming at V came to 4 bases and at J to 0 bases, leaving 6 bases not matched to a gene. The CDR3 covers 16 residues. The CDR3 nucleotides are TGTGCCAGCAGCTCCCTACTAGCGGCTAGCACAGATACGCAGTATTTT. Translating it yields CASSSLLAASTDTQYF.

This chain links TRBV27 with TRBJ2-4; 10 bases line up with TRBD2. With V trimmed by 1 base and J by 3 bases, 6 bases remained unmatched. Germline assignment: CDR1 MNHEY and CDR2 SMNVEV (reference sequence). The CDR3 is 17 residues long. The CDR3: CASSLLASGSGKNIQYF. The CDR3 region has the DNA TGTGCCAGCAGTTTATTGGCTAGCGGGAGTGGCAAAAACATTCAGTACTTC.

The chain carries TRBV29-1 and TRBJ2-2; tentatively, D is TRBD1 (5 bases). This CDR3 comprises 13 residues. Germline CDR1 and CDR2: SQVTM and ANQGSEA. Trimming left V 5 bases short and J 2 bases short, with 9 bases between. CDR3 sequence reads: CSVLQGNTGELFF. The CDR3 region has the DNA TGCAGCGTTTTGCAGGGCAACACCGGGGAGCTGTTTTTT.

This clonotype has just a few counts. One end of the junction is discordant with germline, which a read error may explain. The V call is TRBV6-1, the J call TRBJ2-7; 8 bases align to TRBD1. There are 15 residues in the CDR3. Germline-derived CDR1 and CDR2 are MNHNS and SASEGT. In DNA, the CDR3 is TGTGCCATCAGTGAAGGGACAGGCGAGCTCCACGAGCAGTACTTC. Protein: CAISEGTGELHEQYF.

This clonotype was detected once. The rearrangement joins TRBV20-1 to TRBJ2-3, with TRBD1 as a possible D gene (8 bases). This CDR3 contains 15 residues. Germline CDR1 is DFQATT and CDR2 is SNEGSKA (reference sequence). Trimming removed 6 bases at V and 1 base at J, with 17 bases between. CDR3 in DNA: TGCAGTGCCGGGGGGACAGGCCTCCGCACAGATACGCAGTATTTT. Translation: CSAGGTGLRTDTQYF.

This clonotype was seen many times. The chain couples TRBV5-6 to TRBJ2-1, with D maybe TRBD1 (5 bases). This CDR3 region has 15 residues. V was shortened by 1 base and J by 6 bases, with 14 bases between the two germline ends. The V gene's germline CDR1 is SGHDT and CDR2 YYEEEE. The CDR3 spells CASSLSAGQLNEQFF. DNA of the CDR3: TGTGCCAGCAGCTTGAGCGCAGGGCAGCTCAATGAGCAGTTCTTC.

The V gene is TRBV28, the J gene TRBJ2-7, with 7 bases identical to TRBD1. This CDR3 spans 13 amino acids. The germline V gene has CDR1 MDHEN and CDR2 SYDVKM. V dropped 6 bases and J dropped 4; count of bases not matched to a gene: 6. CDR3: CASRDRDGYEQYF. The CDR3 region has the DNA TGTGCCAGCAGAGACAGGGACGGGTACGAGCAGTACTTC.

This chain links TRBV20-1 with TRBJ1-2; D is unresolved. Trimming removed 0 bases from V and 3 bases from J, with 8 bases in between. Per the germline V gene, CDR1 is DFQATT and CDR2 is SNEGSKA (reference sequence). The CDR3 is made up of 13 amino acids. The CDR3 loop reads CSARDEADYGYTF. DNA for the CDR3: TGCAGTGCTAGAGATGAGGCAGACTATGGCTACACCTTC.

This clonotype was seen at least ten times. The chain has TRBV12-3 or TRBV12-4 and TRBJ1-4; TRBD1 is a possible D gene (5 bases). Trimming removed 3 bases from V and 1 base from J, with 9 bases in between. This CDR3 has 15 amino acids. The chain's CDR3 is CASSLIRGTNEKLFF. For the CDR3, the DNA is TGTGCCAGCAGTTTGATTAGGGGAACTAATGAAAAACTGTTTTTT.

The chain employs TRBV7-9 and TRBJ2-7; D remains unclear. Germline V lookup: CDR1 SEHNR, CDR2 FQNEAQ (reference sequence). V dropped 2 bases and J dropped 5 bases, with 7 bases sitting between them. The CDR3 is 12 residues long. The CDR3 loop is CASSLSIDEQYF. The DNA of the CDR3 is TGTGCCAGCAGCTTAAGCATAGACGAGCAGTACTTC.

This clonotype has more than one count but fewer than ten. The chain combines TRBV20-1 with TRBJ2-1; TRBD2 matches at 8 bases. Germline trimming cut 0 bases from V and 8 bases from J; bases unmatched to any gene: 9. Germline V gene data show CDR1 as DFQATT and CDR2 as SNEGSKA (reference sequence). The CDR3 sequence is 15 residues long. The CDR3 DNA is TGCAGTGCTAGAGATCTTGTGACTAGCGTAGATGAGCAGTTCTTC. This gives the protein CSARDLVTSVDEQFF.

The chain has TRBV6-6 and TRBJ2-5; 7 bases map to TRBD1. The CDR3 is 13 residues long. The junction had 2 bases not matched to a gene; V was cut back by 2 bases and J by 5 bases. The germline V gene has CDR1 MNHNY and CDR2 SVGAGI (reference sequence). The CDR3 nucleotides are TGTGCCAGCAGTTACCTCAGGGGGGAGACCCAGTACTTC. This sequence encodes CASSYLRGETQYF.

This clonotype was observed a handful of times. The CDR3 is CSVLGGRDTDTQYF. DNA for the CDR3: TGCAGCGTTTTAGGTGGCAGGGACACAGATACGCAGTATTTT. This rearrangement joins TRBV29-1 to TRBJ2-3, with a tentative D call TRBD1 (5 bases). Per the germline V gene, CDR1 is SQVTM and CDR2 is ANQGSEA. This CDR3 is 14 amino acids long. V was pared by 5 bases and J by 2 bases, with 14 bases between.

V and J are TRBV5-1 and TRBJ2-3; 7 bases map to TRBD2. V trimming: 4 bases; J trimming: 1 base; junction bases outside the gene matches: 12. This CDR3 contains 17 residues. Germline CDR1 SGHRS, CDR2 YFSETQ. The CDR3, as DNA: TGCGCCAGCAGCGGACCGGGAGGAGAGATAGGCACAGATACGCAGTATTTT. It translates to CASSGPGGEIGTDTQYF.

This CDR3 is CSARDLGESNQPQHF. The CDR3, as DNA: TGCAGTGCTAGAGATTTGGGGGAGAGCAATCAGCCCCAGCATTTT. The chain combines TRBV20-1 with TRBJ1-5; maybe TRBD1 (5 bases). Germline values: CDR1 DFQATT, CDR2 SNEGSKA (reference sequence). With 0 bases removed from V and 1 base from J, the gap between germline ends came to 10 bases. The CDR3 loop spans 15 amino acids.

The V gene is TRBV20-1, the J gene TRBJ2-7, with 7 nucleotides matching TRBD1. The germline gives CDR1 DFQATT, CDR2 SNEGSKA (reference sequence). CDR3 length: 13 amino acids. V was pared by 5 bases and J by 2 bases, with 6 bases of the junction left unmatched. CDR3 in DNA: TGCAGTGCTCATCGGGACAGTCCCTACGAGCAGTACTTC. Its translation is CSAHRDSPYEQYF.

The chain couples TRBV7-9 to TRBJ2-7; D gene unclear. Trimming pared 1 base from V and 7 bases from J, leaving 8 bases between. Germline V gene data show CDR1 as SEHNR and CDR2 as FQNEAQ (reference sequence). This CDR3 spans 12 amino acids. The CDR3 is CASSLVVPEQYF. CDR3 bases: TGTGCCAGCAGCTTAGTTGTCCCGGAGCAGTACTTC. The variable domain in full, completed from reference TRBV7-9 and TRBJ2-7, reads DTGVSQNPRHKITKRGQNVTFRCDPISEHNRLYWYRQTLGQGPEFLTYFQNEAQLEKSRLLSDRFSAERPKGSFSTLEIQRTEQGDSAMYLCASSLVVPEQYFGPGTRLTVT.

V gene TRBV4-1 combines with J gene TRBJ2-7; D is tentatively TRBD1 or TRBD2 (5 bases each). The CDR3 is 15 amino acids. Germline values: CDR1 MGHRA, CDR2 YSYEKL. Trimming took off 0 bases at V and 2 bases at J, with 11 bases between the two ends. For the CDR3, the DNA is TGCGCCAGCAGCCAAGACGTTGGGGACCCCTACGAGCAGTACTTC. Encoded protein: CASSQDVGDPYEQYF.

This clonotype occurred a few times. The V and J genes are TRBV12-3 or TRBV12-4 and TRBJ2-1; 12 bases are a match to TRBD2. V was pared by 4 bases and J by 8 bases, with 9 bases of the junction left unmatched. The CDR3 length is 16 residues. CDR3 protein: CASSSAASGRGHEQFF. CDR3 nucleotides: TGTGCCAGCAGTTCGGCGGCTAGCGGGAGGGGGCATGAGCAGTTCTTC.

V is TRBV18 and J is TRBJ2-7; 7 positions agree with TRBD1. CDR3 length: 15 amino acids. V shed 2 bases, J shed 1 base, and the junction held 5 bases outside the gene matches. Germline loops: CDR1 KGHSH, CDR2 LQKENI. CDR3 DNA sequence: TGTGCCAGCTCACCAGAATCGGGACAGTCCTACGAGCAGTACTTC. This sequence encodes CASSPESGQSYEQYF.

This clonotype was counted between two and nine times. The chain links TRBV4-1 to TRBJ2-7, with a weak D call TRBD2 (5 bases). The germline V gene has CDR1 MGHRA and CDR2 YSYEKL. This CDR3 is 14 amino acids long. V dropped 1 base and J dropped 0 bases, with 7 bases sitting between them. CDR3 sequence reads: CASSQADYSYEQYF. DNA of the CDR3: TGCGCCAGCAGCCAAGCCGACTACTCCTACGAGCAGTACTTC.

This clonotype has more than one count but fewer than ten. The chain has TRBV12-3 or TRBV12-4 and TRBJ2-5, with D possibly matching TRBD2 (7 bases). V was cut by 5 bases and J by 5 bases, with 18 bases left in between. The CDR3 runs 15 residues. For the CDR3, the DNA is TGTGCCAGCAGTCCCGAAGGGGGGGCGGGGGAGACCCAGTACTTC. It is translated as CASSPEGGAGETQYF.